The 24 T cell receptor beta chains reported below all come from one sample, sequenced in a study of T cells in Graves' hyperthyroidism and ophthalmopathy. Template material for amplifying TCR beta CDR3 regions consisted of RNA transcripts. HTBI primers were employed in a first-round RT-PCR of the TCR CDR3. TCRdb ran MiXCR on the multiplex PCR reads and lists one entry per CDR3 protein. The sample has hundreds of thousands of distinct CDR3 sequences; about a sixth are singletons. Sequenced input: blood. These receptors originate from a woman between 18 and 30 years old with Graves' hyperthyroidism.

This clonotype has more than one count but fewer than ten. This chain uses TRBV19 with TRBJ2-7, with TRBD1 identical over 9 bases. The V gene end was trimmed by 3 bases and the J gene end by 7 bases; junction bases not matched to a gene: 7. Germline V gene sequence: CDR1 LNHDA, CDR2 SQIVND (reference sequence). CDR3 length: 14 amino acids. Here the CDR3 DNA reads TGTGCCAGTAGTATTACTGGACAGGGGAGAGAGCAGTACTTC. Translation gives CASSITGQGREQYF.

This clonotype has a single count. This chain connects TRBV19 to TRBJ2-1; tentatively, D is TRBD2 (5 bases). The CDR3 runs to 15 residues. The germline gives CDR1 LNHDA, CDR2 SQIVND (reference sequence). The germline V and J ends were trimmed by 7 bases and 0 bases, with 13 bases remaining between them. The chain's CDR3 is CASTKEGSSYNEQFF. The CDR3 coding sequence is TGTGCCAGTACCAAAGAAGGGAGCTCCTACAATGAGCAGTTCTTC.

The chain employs TRBV7-8 and TRBJ1-5; possible D gene TRBD1, 5 bases. This CDR3 comprises 13 residues. V was clipped by 5 bases and J by 6 bases, with 11 bases between them. In germline, CDR1 is SGHVS, CDR2 FQNEAQ. As DNA, the CDR3 is TGTGCCAGCAGCCCAGGGCCAATTCAGCCCCAGCATTTT. This encodes CASSPGPIQPQHF.

This clonotype was detected many times. The chain is built from TRBV28 and TRBJ1-5; D is unresolved. The CDR3 has 16 amino acids. Germline CDR1 and CDR2: MDHEN and SYDVKM. V was shortened by 5 bases and J by 6 bases, with 20 bases between the two germline ends. The CDR3, as DNA: TGTGCCAGCAGTCCCATTTCGTCAGAAGGACTTCAGCCCCAGCATTTT. Amino acids: CASSPISSEGLQPQHF.

This clonotype was counted only a few times. The rearrangement links TRBV20-1 to TRBJ2-5; tentative D call: TRBD1 (5 bases). With 4 bases removed from V and 6 bases from J, the gap between germline ends came to 12 bases. The germline V gene has CDR1 DFQATT and CDR2 SNEGSKA (reference sequence). This CDR3 is 12 amino acids long. The chain's CDR3 is CSATQGEKTQYF. The CDR3, as DNA: TGCAGTGCTACGCAGGGCGAGAAGACCCAGTACTTC.

As concerns this clonotype: The final CDR3 position lacks the conserved phenylalanine or tryptophan, pointing to a likely read error. This chain uses TRBV3-1 with TRBJ1-2; TRBD1 is a possible D gene (6 bases). This CDR3 contains 12 residues. CDR1 and CDR2 (germline): LGHDT, YNNKEL (reference sequence). The germline V and J ends were trimmed by 2 bases and 5 bases, with 6 bases remaining between them. The CDR3 sequence: CASSQTGYGYTL. DNA of the CDR3: TGTGCCAGCAGCCAAACAGGGTATGGCTACACCCTC.

This clonotype was recorded many times. The chain employs TRBV28 and TRBJ2-1; weak D call: TRBD2 (5 bases). This CDR3 is 13 amino acids long. CDR1 and CDR2 from the germline V gene are MDHEN and SYDVKM. Between the trimmed V and J ends, which lost 7 bases and 1 base, there was a span of 8 bases. CDR3: CASMEDSYNEQFF. The CDR3, as DNA: TGTGCCAGCATGGAGGATTCCTACAATGAGCAGTTCTTC.

This chain connects TRBV28 to TRBJ2-2; 9 nucleotides align to TRBD2. Germline V CDR1 and CDR2: MDHEN, SYDVKM. With V trimmed by 7 bases and J by 5 bases, 8 bases remained unmatched. This CDR3 contains 15 residues. The CDR3 DNA reads as TGTGCCAGCATCGCCCATAGCGGGAGAACCGGGGAGCTGTTTTTT. The encoded protein is CASIAHSGRTGELFF.

This clonotype was detected many times. The chain is built from TRBV18 and TRBJ2-3; perhaps TRBD2 as D (6 bases). Germline loops: CDR1 KGHSH, CDR2 LQKENI. The CDR3 covers 15 residues. V lost 3 bases and J 4 bases, leaving 14 bases between the germline ends. CDR3 sequence (DNA): TGTGCCAGCTCACCGGGGGAGGTGAGGGCAGATACGCAGTATTTT. Its translation: CASSPGEVRADTQYF.

This clonotype was seen at least ten times. The chain combines TRBV9 with TRBJ2-7; 11 bases are shared with TRBD2. The CDR3 consists of 14 residues. Germline-derived CDR1 and CDR2 are SGDLS and YYNGEE. The trim removed 3 bases at V and 3 bases at J, leaving 2 bases unmatched. The CDR3 DNA follows: TGTGCCAGCAGCGCGGGGACTAGCGGCTACGAGCAGTACTTC. Residues: CASSAGTSGYEQYF. The variable domain in full, completed from reference TRBV9 and TRBJ2-7, reads DSGVTQTPKHLITATGQRVTLRCSPRSGDLSVYWYQQSLDQGLQFLIQYYNGEERAKGNILERFSAQQFPDLHSELNLSSLELGDSALYFCASSAGTSGYEQYFGPGTRLTVT.

This clonotype was seen a few times. V and J are TRBV7-9 and TRBJ1-3; tentatively, D is TRBD1 (6 bases). Germline CDR1 is SEHNR and CDR2 is FQNEAQ (reference sequence). The V end was cut by 5 bases, the J end by 0 bases, with 14 bases between. The CDR3 totals 16 residues. CDR3 nucleotides: TGTGCCAGCAGCGTTAAACAGGGATTCTCTGGAAACACCATATATTTT. Translated: CASSVKQGFSGNTIYF.

The CDR3 sequence: CASSFPVNTGELFF. The CDR3 DNA is TGTGCCAGCAGCTTCCCCGTGAACACCGGGGAGCTGTTTTTT. This chain joins TRBV11-2 and TRBJ2-2; D is ambiguous. The CDR3 runs 14 residues. Germline V gives CDR1 SGHAT, CDR2 FQNNGV. The V end lost 3 bases, the J end lost 1 base, and 6 bases lay between the germline ends.

V and J are TRBV6-1 and TRBJ2-1; 8 nucleotides align to TRBD2. Germline CDR1 and CDR2: MNHNS and SASEGT. V lost 4 bases, J lost 5 bases, and 4 bases stayed unmatched. This CDR3 is 14 amino acids long. CDR3 amino acids: CASSGLARNNEQFF. Written as DNA, the CDR3 is TGTGCCAGCAGTGGACTAGCGAGAAACAATGAGCAGTTCTTC.

This clonotype has more than one count but fewer than ten. The genes are TRBV19 and TRBJ2-4; 12 bases map to TRBD2. CDR1 LNHDA and CDR2 SQIVND come from the germline V gene (reference sequence). The J segment lost 0 bases and the V segment lost 6 bases, leaving 12 bases of the junction unmatched. CDR3 length: 19 amino acids. DNA for the CDR3: TGTGCCAGTAGCGCGATACTTCGACTAGCGGGGGTAGCCAAAAACATTCAGTACTTC. Amino acids: CASSAILRLAGVAKNIQYF.

This clonotype was seen a handful of times. This chain links TRBV5-1 with TRBJ2-3, with 12 bases lining up with TRBD2. CDR3 size: 17 residues. The germline V gene encodes CDR1 SGHRS and CDR2 YFSETQ. The J segment lost 2 bases and the V segment lost 2 bases, leaving 6 bases of the junction unmatched. Written as DNA, the CDR3 is TGCGCCAGCAGCTTCGGGACTAGCGGGCGCCTCACAGATACGCAGTATTTT. Translating it yields CASSFGTSGRLTDTQYF.

This clonotype was observed at least ten times. The chain has TRBV30 and TRBJ1-3, with D perhaps TRBD1 (5 bases). The CDR3 consists of 16 residues. Germline CDR1 and CDR2: GTSNPN and SVGIG (reference sequence). V dropped 0 bases and J dropped 2 bases, with 14 bases sitting between them. As DNA, the CDR3 is TGTGCCTGGAGTGTAACGGGGAGGGGAACTGGAAACACCATATATTTT. Residues: CAWSVTGRGTGNTIYF.

The sample holds many counts of this clonotype. The DNA of the CDR3 is TGCGCCAGCAGCTCCGGGACAGTTGGACCTGGCTACACCTTC. Encoded protein: CASSSGTVGPGYTF. V and J are TRBV5-1 and TRBJ1-2, with 7 bases that match TRBD1. The germline gives CDR1 SGHRS, CDR2 YFSETQ. Losses at the gene ends were 3 bases for V and 7 bases for J; bases not matched to a gene: 9. CDR3 size: 14 residues. The whole variable domain, filled in from reference TRBV5-1 and TRBJ1-2, reads KAGVTQTPRYLIKTRGQQVTLSCSPISGHRSVSWYQQTPGQGLQFLFEYFSETQRNKGNFPGRFSGRQFSNSRSEMNVSTLELGDSALYLCASSSGTVGPGYTFGSGTRLTVV.

This clonotype has at least ten counts. The rearrangement links TRBV6-1 to TRBJ2-5, with 10 bases lining up with TRBD1. Germline trimming cut 5 bases from V and 4 bases from J; bases unmatched to any gene: 4. CDR1 and CDR2 from the germline V gene are MNHNS and SASEGT. There are 14 residues in the CDR3. The CDR3 loop reads CASSSGQGSETQYF. The CDR3 DNA sequence: TGTGCCAGCAGTTCGGGACAGGGGTCAGAGACCCAGTACTTC.

This clonotype was detected ten times or more. The rearrangement joins TRBV11-1 to TRBJ2-7; 9 nucleotides line up with TRBD2. Trimming at V came to 7 bases and at J to 2 bases, leaving 9 bases not matched to a gene. Germline loops: CDR1 SGHAT, CDR2 FQDESV (reference sequence). The CDR3 consists of 15 residues. CDR3 sequence reads: CASTLGSSGTYEQYF. CDR3 in DNA: TGTGCCAGCACCCTTGGGTCTAGCGGGACCTACGAGCAGTACTTC.

This clonotype was observed a few times. The chain employs TRBV18 and TRBJ2-5; 8 bases are a match to TRBD2. V shed 4 bases and J 1 base; nucleotides not matched to a gene: 5. This CDR3 has 15 amino acids. Germline V gene sequence: CDR1 KGHSH, CDR2 LQKENI. The CDR3 DNA follows: TGTGCCAGCTCACATTCCACTAGCGGCCAAGAGACCCAGTACTTC. Protein product: CASSHSTSGQETQYF.

As for this clonotype: This could be a read error, since a much larger clone is one nucleotide away. The V and J genes are TRBV27 and TRBJ2-2; 8 bases fit TRBD1. Germline CDR1 MNHEY, CDR2 SMNVEV (reference sequence). The CDR3 sequence is 14 residues long. CDR3 nucleotides: TGTGCCTGCAGCCTGGACAGGGCGGCCGGGGAGCTGTTTTTT. Amino acid sequence: CACSLDRAAGELFF.

The rearrangement uses TRBV19 and TRBJ1-1; D unresolved. The length of the CDR3 is 12 residues. Germline V gene data show CDR1 as LNHDA and CDR2 as SQIVND (reference sequence). Trimming cost V 2 bases and J 2 bases, with 3 bases left between them. The CDR3 loop is CASSIINTEAFF. CDR3 nucleotides: TGTGCCAGTAGTATAATCAACACTGAAGCTTTCTTT.

This clonotype was counted ten times or more. The genes are TRBV28 and TRBJ2-1; TRBD2 is a possible D gene (5 bases). V lost 5 bases and J 6 bases, leaving 20 bases between the germline ends. CDR1 is MDHEN, CDR2 SYDVKM, per germline. This CDR3 comprises 16 residues. CDR3 amino acids: CASSLPEALRSNEQFF. The CDR3 DNA is TGTGCCAGCAGTCTTCCGGAGGCCCTTAGAAGCAATGAGCAGTTCTTC.

This clonotype was found many times. This chain joins TRBV11-2 and TRBJ1-2, with D possibly being TRBD1 (6 bases). Germline CDR1 SGHAT, CDR2 FQNNGV. The ends were cut back, 4 bases at V and 8 bases at J, with 20 bases in the middle. This CDR3 spans 15 amino acids. The DNA for the CDR3 is TGTGCCAGCAGCTCTGGACAGTTTAGATTAGGGGGCTACACCTTC. Translating gives CASSSGQFRLGGYTF.